What follows is one T cell receptor (beta chain) and its context. This sample was included in a study of OX40 agonist ivuxolimab in advanced cancers. About the research overall: Dosing consisted of intravenous ivuxolimab at 0.01 to 10 mg/kg every 2 weeks.

Clones were sequenced by immunoSEQ multiplex PCR, and TCRdb holds only the in-frame ones, with some missing. Among roughly 42,000 clones listed, 86% were seen once. Germline loops: CDR1 SQVTM, CDR2 ANQGSEA. This CDR3 contains 15 residues. V lost 5 bases and J lost 3, with 17 bases in between. The chain employs TRBV29-1 and TRBJ2-4; D unclear. The sequencing here drew on CD4+ or CD8+ T cells sorted from blood, taken in a trial of the OX40 agonist ivuxolimab. This clonotype was obtained from an adult with an advanced solid tumor such as melanoma, head and neck, liver or kidney cancer. In DNA, the CDR3 is TGCAGCGTTTTGGGAAACCTTCCGGGCAAAAACATTCAGTACTTC. It yields the protein CSVLGNLPGKNIQYF.